The T cell receptor beta chain described here comes from a study of CD8+ T cells in alopecia areata. At the level of the study: Those patients who were treated received oral tofacitinib, which was given at 5 to 10 mg twice daily for moderate-to-severe alopecia areata. The duration of tofacitinib was 6 to 18 months, with 6 months off drug afterward. Findings and caveats of the study: Scalp sample sequencing also detects resident alphabeta T cells of normal skin.

Sequencing relied on a cDNA template that was reverse transcribed from extracted RNA. Only in-frame clones appear in the TCRdb table, and some are missing; sequencing was by immunoSEQ multiplex PCR. The data show over 110,000 clones, with approximately 51% seen just once and around 1% held by the top ten. Specimens obtained from alopecia areata patients comprised lesional scalp punch biopsies and peripheral blood. This clone was counted only a few times. The antigen remains undetermined. Germline V lookup: CDR1 DFQATT, CDR2 SNEGSKA (reference sequence). CDR3 length: 11 amino acids. The sequence was collected from a human donor with alopecia areata. The rearrangement uses TRBV20-1 and TRBJ2-1; D not certain. The source was CD4+ T cells sorted from blood, collected at week 0. CDR3 DNA sequence: TGCAGCGGTATGTCCTACAATGAGCAGTTCTTC. It is translated as CSGMSYNEQFF.